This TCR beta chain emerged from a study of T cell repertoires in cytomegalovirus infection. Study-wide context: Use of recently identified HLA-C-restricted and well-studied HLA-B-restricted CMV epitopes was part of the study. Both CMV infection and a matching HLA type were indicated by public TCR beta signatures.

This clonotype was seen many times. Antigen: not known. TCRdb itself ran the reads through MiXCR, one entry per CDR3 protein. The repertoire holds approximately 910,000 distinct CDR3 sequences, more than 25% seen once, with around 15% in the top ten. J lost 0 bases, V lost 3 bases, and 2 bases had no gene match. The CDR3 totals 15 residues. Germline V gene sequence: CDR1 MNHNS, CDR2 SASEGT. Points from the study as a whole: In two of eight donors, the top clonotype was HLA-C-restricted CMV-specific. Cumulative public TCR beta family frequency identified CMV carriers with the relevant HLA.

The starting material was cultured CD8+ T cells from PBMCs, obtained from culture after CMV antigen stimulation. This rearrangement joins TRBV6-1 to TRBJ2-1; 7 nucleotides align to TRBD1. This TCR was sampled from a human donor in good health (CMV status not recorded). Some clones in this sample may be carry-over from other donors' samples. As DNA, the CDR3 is TGTGCCAGCAGTGAGGACAGGAGCTCCTACAATGAGCAGTTCTTC. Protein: CASSEDRSSYNEQFF.